The source of this TCR beta chain is a study of blood T cell repertoires in COVID-19. In the study overall: PBMCs, B-cell-depleted T cells, or T cells provided the cDNA or gDNA that made up the material.

TCRdb's table, derived via immunoSEQ multiplex PCR, lists solely in-frame clones and lacks some. This sample has about 180,000 clones, with about 83% found just once. Germline V gene lookup returns CDR1 MRHNA and CDR2 SNTAGT. The CDR3 has 15 amino acids. With 4 bases removed from V and 4 bases from J, the gap between germline ends came to 14 bases. This clone has at least ten counts. Participants' own reports of clinical history determined their cohort assignment. All recovered Cohort 3 donors got two negative PCRs, got clearance, or saw symptom resolution. Sequences were obtained from PBMCs or T cells enriched from blood (not recorded which). This sequence was found in a young woman who had recovered from COVID-19. The V and J genes are TRBV6-4 and TRBJ2-1; D call uncertain. CDR3 residues: CASSAKPDGYNEQFF. Here the CDR3 DNA reads TGTGCCAGCAGTGCTAAGCCCGACGGGTACAATGAGCAGTTCTTC.